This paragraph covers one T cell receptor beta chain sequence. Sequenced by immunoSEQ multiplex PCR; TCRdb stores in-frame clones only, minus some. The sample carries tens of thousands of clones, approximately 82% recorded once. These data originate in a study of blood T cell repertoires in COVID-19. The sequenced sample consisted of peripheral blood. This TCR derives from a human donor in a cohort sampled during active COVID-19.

This CDR3 is CASSRPGQGTYEQYF. CDR3 nucleotide sequence: TGTGCCAGCTCACGTCCGGGACAGGGGACCTACGAGCAGTACTTC. The chain links TRBV18 to TRBJ2-7; 10 positions match TRBD1. The CDR3 totals 15 residues. Trimming cost V 4 bases and J 2 bases; bases outside gene matches: 5. The germline V gene encodes CDR1 KGHSH and CDR2 LQKENI.